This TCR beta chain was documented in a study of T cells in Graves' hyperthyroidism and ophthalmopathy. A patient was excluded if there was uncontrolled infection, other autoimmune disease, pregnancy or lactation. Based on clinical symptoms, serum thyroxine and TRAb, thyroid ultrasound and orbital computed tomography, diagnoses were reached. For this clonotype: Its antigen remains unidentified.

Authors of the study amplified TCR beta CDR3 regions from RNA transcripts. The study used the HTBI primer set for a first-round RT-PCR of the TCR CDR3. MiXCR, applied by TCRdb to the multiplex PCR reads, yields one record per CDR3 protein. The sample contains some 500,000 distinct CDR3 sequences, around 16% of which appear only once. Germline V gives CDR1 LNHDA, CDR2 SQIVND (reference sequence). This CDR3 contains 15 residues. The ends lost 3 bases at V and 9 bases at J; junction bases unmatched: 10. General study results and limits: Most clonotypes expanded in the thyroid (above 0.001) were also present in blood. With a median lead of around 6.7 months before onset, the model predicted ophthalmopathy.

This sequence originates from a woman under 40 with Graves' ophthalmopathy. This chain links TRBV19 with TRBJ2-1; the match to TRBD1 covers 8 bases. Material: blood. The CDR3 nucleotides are TGTGCCAGTAGTATCAGCCGGCAGGGGGCTAGTGAGCAGTTCTTC. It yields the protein CASSISRQGASEQFF. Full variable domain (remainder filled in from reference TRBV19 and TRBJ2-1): DGGITQSPKYLFRKEGQNVTLSCEQNLNHDAMYWYRQDPGQGLRLIYYSQIVNDFQKGDIAEGYSVSREKKESFPLTVTSAQKNPTAFYLCASSISRQGASEQFFGPGTRLTVL.